This T cell receptor beta chain was captured in a study of T-cell memory formation after mild COVID-19. The CDR3 has 15 amino acids. After removal of 5 bases from V and 14 bases from J, the junction contained 10 bases not matched to a gene. CDR1 is SGHTA, CDR2 FQGNSA, per germline. This clonotype turned up a few times. TCRdb processed the 5' RACE reads anew with MiXCR; each CDR3 protein has one entry. The repertoire has about 350,000 distinct CDR3 sequences, around an eighth of them found once; the top ten carry 22%. Sequenced input: PBMCs or a T cell subset sorted from them (not recorded which). The origin of this receptor is a man younger than 30 who had mild COVID-19 (a few samples of this study predate the infection). Cell type and time point are not known. The genes are TRBV7-2 and TRBJ2-3; TRBD2 agrees at 16 bases. CDR3 residues: CASSPGLAGGASTYF. CDR3 nucleotide sequence: TGTGCCAGCAGCCCGGGACTAGCGGGGGGGGCCAGCACGTATTTT.